These 14 T cell receptor beta chains came from one sample sequenced in a study of blood T cells in healthy people across ages (dated by TCRdb to about 2015). Preparation of the library involved 5' RACE. TCRdb names Illumina HiSeq 2500 as the instrument used. A second PCR of about 6 to 11 cycles was performed with a sample-barcoded 5' primer and a J-beta primer mix. TCRdb reanalyzed the raw reads on its own, using fastp at Q25 for trimming and MiXCR for clone calling, and kept in-frame beta chains. Here each entry gathers all rows of one CDR3 protein and keeps the most common genes and DNA. The sample yields about 1.8 million distinct CDR3 sequences; about 49% were counted once. The ten biggest clones cover more than 2% of the sample. Sequenced input: blood. The receptors stem from a middle-aged woman in good health.

This rearrangement joins TRBV7-2 to TRBJ2-5; D possibly corresponds to TRBD2 (5 bases). This CDR3 contains 15 residues. V shed 2 bases and J shed 4 bases, with 14 bases lying between them. Germline lookup yields CDR1 SGHTA and CDR2 FQGNSA. The CDR3 coding sequence is TGTGCCAGCAGCTTAAGCGGCCAGGTGGTAGAGACCCAGTACTTC. It specifies CASSLSGQVVETQYF.

The rearrangement links TRBV20-1 to TRBJ2-4; 9 bases line up with TRBD1. The J call may be in error: the DNA end matches TRBJ2-7 better. This CDR3 region has 14 residues. CDR1 and CDR2 from the germline V gene are DFQATT and SNEGSKA (reference sequence). The CDR3 loop is CSAETGGSSYEQYF. CDR3 DNA sequence: TGCAGTGCTGAGACAGGGGGATCCTCCTACGAGCAGTACTTC.

J is TRBJ2-5 and V is TRBV5-5; D gene ambiguous. The germline V and J ends were trimmed by 0 bases and 5 bases, with 17 bases remaining between them. Germline assignment: CDR1 SGHKS and CDR2 YYEKEE (reference sequence). This CDR3 has 16 residues. The CDR3 region has the DNA TGTGCCAGCAGCTTGGTCCCGTCAAAAGGGTTGGAGACCCAGTACTTC. This gives the protein CASSLVPSKGLETQYF.

A few counts support this clonotype. The chain carries TRBV28 and TRBJ2-4; possible D gene TRBD2, 5 bases. V was cut by 1 base and J by 8 bases, with 15 bases left in between. This CDR3 spans 15 amino acids. CDR1 and CDR2 (germline): MDHEN, SYDVKM. The CDR3 nucleotides are TGTGCCAGCAGTTTATCCGGCACGAAGGAGGACATTCAGTACTTC. Translating it yields CASSLSGTKEDIQYF.

The chain joins TRBV20-1 to TRBJ1-1, with D maybe TRBD1 (6 bases). Trimming removed 0 bases at V and 7 bases at J, with 12 bases between. The CDR3 consists of 13 residues. The germline V gene has CDR1 DFQATT and CDR2 SNEGSKA (reference sequence). CDR3 region: CSARDKGGFEAFF. The CDR3 DNA reads TGCAGTGCTAGAGATAAAGGGGGATTTGAAGCTTTCTTT.

This clonotype was detected only a few times. Here the CDR3 reads CSVEGTGTLSYNEQFF. Here the CDR3 DNA reads TGCAGCGTTGAAGGTACCGGGACCCTGTCCTACAATGAGCAGTTCTTC. J is TRBJ2-1 and V is TRBV29-1; either TRBD1 or TRBD2 may fit D (5 bases each). The CDR3 contains 16 residues. Germline V gene data show CDR1 as SQVTM and CDR2 as ANQGSEA. Trimming took 1 base from V and 1 from J, leaving 14 bases between them.

The chain recombines TRBV7-2 with TRBJ1-2; 11 positions agree with TRBD1. Unmatched junction bases numbered 9, after V lost 7 bases and J lost 8 bases. The CDR3 consists of 14 residues. CDR1 is SGHTA and CDR2 is FQGNSA in the germline V gene. The DNA for the CDR3 is TGTGCCAGCACCATTGGCCGGACAGGGGGCGGCTACACCTTC. Translated: CASTIGRTGGGYTF.

The chain's CDR3 is CSVQQGNEKLFF. The CDR3 region has the DNA TGCAGCGTTCAACAGGGAAATGAAAAACTGTTTTTT. The V gene is TRBV29-1, the J gene TRBJ1-4; TRBD1 might be the D (6 bases). Germline V CDR1 and CDR2: SQVTM, ANQGSEA. Trimming cost V 5 bases and J 5 bases, with 9 bases left between them. The CDR3 consists of 12 residues.

This sequence joins TRBV4-3 and TRBJ2-5, with a possible D match to TRBD2 (6 bases). The CDR3 totals 16 residues. V shed 0 bases and J shed 5 bases, with 16 bases lying between them. Germline CDR1 is LGHNA and CDR2 is YSLEER. The CDR3 sequence is CASSQDLGGVVETQYF. The CDR3 nucleotides are TGCGCCAGCAGCCAAGATCTAGGAGGGGTTGTCGAGACCCAGTACTTC.

V gene TRBV6-5 combines with J gene TRBJ1-1, with D possibly TRBD1 on 5 matching bases. The CDR3 contains 13 residues. CDR1 is MNHEY, CDR2 SVGAGI, per germline. V dropped 5 bases and J dropped 11 bases, with 18 bases sitting between them. The chain's CDR3 is CASSPFGAGSAFF. The CDR3, as DNA: TGTGCCAGCAGTCCCTTCGGGGCAGGCAGCGCTTTCTTT.

This clonotype has a handful of counts. The chain uses TRBV29-1 and TRBJ2-3; TRBD1 aligns across 9 bases. Germline V lookup: CDR1 SQVTM, CDR2 ANQGSEA. CDR3 length equals 14 residues. J was trimmed by 5 bases and V by 5 bases; bases with no gene match: 8. CDR3 DNA: TGCAGCGTTAGCCGCGGGACAGGGAGAGATACGCAGTATTTT. Protein product: CSVSRGTGRDTQYF.

There are a few counts of this clonotype. This sequence joins TRBV7-2 and TRBJ2-3, with TRBD1 matching over 8 bases. Trimming cost V 4 bases and J 3 bases; bases outside gene matches: 3. This CDR3 is 14 amino acids long. Germline V gives CDR1 SGHTA, CDR2 FQGNSA. The CDR3 spells CASSSQGGTDTQYF. The CDR3 nucleotides read TGTGCCAGCAGCTCACAGGGGGGAACAGATACGCAGTATTTT.

Many counts were recorded for this clonotype. The chain combines TRBV3-1 with TRBJ2-7, with 9 bases that match TRBD2. Germline V gene data show CDR1 as LGHDT and CDR2 as YNNKEL (reference sequence). CDR3 length: 13 amino acids. With V trimmed by 5 bases and J by 2 bases, 1 base remained unmatched. CDR3 region: CASSASGAYEQYF. The CDR3 coding sequence is TGTGCCAGCAGCGCTAGCGGGGCCTACGAGCAGTACTTC.

The sample holds a few counts of this clonotype. This sequence joins TRBV18 and TRBJ2-3; D not resolved. V lost 8 bases and J 4 bases, leaving 13 bases between the germline ends. The CDR3 contains 13 residues. Germline CDR1 is KGHSH and CDR2 is LQKENI. The CDR3 sequence is CASSPTGPDTQYF. The CDR3 nucleotides are TGTGCCAGCAGTCCGACTGGACCAGATACGCAGTATTTT.